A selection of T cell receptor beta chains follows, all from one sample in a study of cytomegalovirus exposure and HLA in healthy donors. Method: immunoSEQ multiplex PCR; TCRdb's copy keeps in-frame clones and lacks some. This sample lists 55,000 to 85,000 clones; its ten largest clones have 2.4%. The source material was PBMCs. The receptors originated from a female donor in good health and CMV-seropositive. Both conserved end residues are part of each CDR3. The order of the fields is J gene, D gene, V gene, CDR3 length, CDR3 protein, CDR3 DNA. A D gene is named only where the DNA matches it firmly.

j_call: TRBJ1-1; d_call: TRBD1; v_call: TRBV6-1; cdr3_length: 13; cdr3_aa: CASSRTGDPEAFF; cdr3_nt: TGTGCCAGCAGCCGGACAGGGGACCCTGAAGCTTTCTTT
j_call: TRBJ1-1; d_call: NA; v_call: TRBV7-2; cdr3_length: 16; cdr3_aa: CASSLVTRGADTEAFF; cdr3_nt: TGTGCCAGCAGCTTAGTGACCAGGGGCGCGGACACTGAAGCTTTCTTT
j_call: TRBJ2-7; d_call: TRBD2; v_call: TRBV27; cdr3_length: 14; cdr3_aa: CASRVLAGDYEQYF; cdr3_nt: TGTGCCAGCCGCGTATTAGCGGGAGACTACGAGCAGTACTTC
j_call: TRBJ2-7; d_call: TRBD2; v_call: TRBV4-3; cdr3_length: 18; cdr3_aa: CASSQDPSGRGSSYEQYF; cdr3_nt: TGCGCCAGCAGCCAAGACCCTAGCGGGAGGGGGAGCTCCTACGAGCAGTACTTC
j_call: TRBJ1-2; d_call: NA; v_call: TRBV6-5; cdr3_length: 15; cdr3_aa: CASSFTRDTGGGYTF; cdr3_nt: TGTGCCAGCAGTTTCACCCGGGACACCGGCGGTGGCTACACCTTC
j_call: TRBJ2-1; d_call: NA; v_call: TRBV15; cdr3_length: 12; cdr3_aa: CATSRDAGGQFF; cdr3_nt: TGTGCCACCAGCAGAGATGCGGGTGGGCAGTTCTTC
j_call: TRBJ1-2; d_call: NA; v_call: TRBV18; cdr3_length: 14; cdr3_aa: CASSPPPSNYGYTF; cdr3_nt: TGTGCCAGCTCACCACCCCCCAGTAACTATGGCTACACCTTC
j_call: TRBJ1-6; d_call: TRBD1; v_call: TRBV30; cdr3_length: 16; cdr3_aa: CAWSVRGTVKDSPLHF; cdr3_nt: TGTGCCTGGAGTGTAAGGGGGACAGTAAAAGATTCACCCCTCCACTTT
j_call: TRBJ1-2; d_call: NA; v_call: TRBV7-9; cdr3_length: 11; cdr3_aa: CASSEDYGYTF; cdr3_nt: TGTGCCAGCTCGGAGGACTATGGCTACACCTTC
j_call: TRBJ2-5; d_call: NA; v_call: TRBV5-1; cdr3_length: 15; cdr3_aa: CASSLAGQGPETQYF; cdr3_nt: TGCGCCAGCAGCTTGGCCGGGCAGGGCCCAGAGACCCAGTACTTC
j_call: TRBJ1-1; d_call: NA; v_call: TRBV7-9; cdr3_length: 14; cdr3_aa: CASSHMGQNTEAFF; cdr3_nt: TGTGCCAGCAGCCACATGGGACAGAACACTGAAGCTTTCTTT
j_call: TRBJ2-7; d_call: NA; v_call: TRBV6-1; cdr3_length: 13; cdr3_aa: CASRPGHAYEQYF; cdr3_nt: TGTGCCAGCAGACCGGGACATGCCTACGAGCAGTACTTC
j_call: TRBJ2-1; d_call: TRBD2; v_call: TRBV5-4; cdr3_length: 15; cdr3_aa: CASSSEREALNEQFF; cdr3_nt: TGTGCCAGCAGCTCCGAGCGGGAGGCCTTAAATGAGCAGTTCTTC
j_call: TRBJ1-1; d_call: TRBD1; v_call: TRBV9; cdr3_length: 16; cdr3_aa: CASSPRPGQGLTEAFF; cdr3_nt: TGTGCCAGCAGCCCTAGACCTGGACAGGGCCTCACTGAAGCTTTCTTT
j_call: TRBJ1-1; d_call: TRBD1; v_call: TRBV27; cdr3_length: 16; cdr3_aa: CASSHIGQGANTEAFF; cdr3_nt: TGTGCCAGCAGTCACATCGGACAGGGTGCGAACACTGAAGCTTTCTTT
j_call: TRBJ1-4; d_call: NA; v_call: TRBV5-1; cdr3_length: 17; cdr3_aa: CASSFSVGRATNEKLFF; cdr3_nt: TGCGCCAGCAGCTTTTCGGTTGGCCGGGCAACTAATGAAAAACTGTTTTTT
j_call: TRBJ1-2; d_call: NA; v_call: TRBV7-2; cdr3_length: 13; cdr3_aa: CASSLAVLDGYTF; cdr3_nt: TGTGCCAGCAGCTTAGCGGTATTAGATGGCTACACCTTC
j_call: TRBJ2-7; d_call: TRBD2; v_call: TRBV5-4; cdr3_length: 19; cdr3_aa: CASSFSGKLAGGRSYEQYF; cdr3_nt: TGTGCCAGCAGCTTCTCCGGCAAACTAGCGGGGGGGAGAAGCTACGAGCAGTACTTC
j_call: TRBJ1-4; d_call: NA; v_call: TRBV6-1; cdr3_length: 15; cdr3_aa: CASSELVVSREKLFF; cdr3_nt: TGTGCCAGCAGTGAATTGGTGGTCAGTCGAGAAAAACTGTTTTTT
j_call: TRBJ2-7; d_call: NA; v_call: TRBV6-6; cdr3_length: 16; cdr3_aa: CASTIGGDRPDYEQYF; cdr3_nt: TGTGCCAGCACCATCGGGGGGGACAGACCTGACTACGAGCAGTACTTC
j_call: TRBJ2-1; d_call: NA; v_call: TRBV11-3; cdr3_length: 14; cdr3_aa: CASSPEGPSSEQFF; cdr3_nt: TGTGCCAGCAGCCCAGAGGGCCCCTCGAGTGAGCAGTTCTTC
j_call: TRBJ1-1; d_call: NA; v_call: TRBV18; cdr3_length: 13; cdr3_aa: CASSPVTGPEAFF; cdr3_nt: TGTGCCAGCTCACCGGTAACAGGACCTGAAGCTTTCTTT
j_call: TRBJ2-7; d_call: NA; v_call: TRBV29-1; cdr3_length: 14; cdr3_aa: CSVEGRGDHYEQYF; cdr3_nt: TGCAGCGTTGAAGGGCGGGGAGACCACTACGAGCAGTACTTC
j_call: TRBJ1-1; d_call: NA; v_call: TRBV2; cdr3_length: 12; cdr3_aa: CASSIRDTEAFF; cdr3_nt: TGTGCCAGCAGCATCAGGGACACTGAAGCTTTCTTT
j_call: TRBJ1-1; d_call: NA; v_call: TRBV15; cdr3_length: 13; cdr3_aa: CATYGVGRTEAFF; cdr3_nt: TGTGCCACCTATGGCGTGGGGAGGACTGAAGCTTTCTTT
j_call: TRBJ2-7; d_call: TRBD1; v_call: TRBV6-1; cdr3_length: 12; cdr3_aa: CATGTGINEQYF; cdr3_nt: TGTGCCACCGGGACAGGGATCAACGAGCAGTACTTC
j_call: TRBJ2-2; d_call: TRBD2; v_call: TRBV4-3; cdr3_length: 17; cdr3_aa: CASSQGLAGDYTGELFF; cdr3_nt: TGCGCCAGCAGCCAAGGACTAGCGGGAGATTACACCGGGGAGCTGTTTTTT
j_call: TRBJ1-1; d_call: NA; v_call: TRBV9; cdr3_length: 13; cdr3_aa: CASSPSGNTEAFF; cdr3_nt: TGTGCCAGCAGCCCTTCAGGAAACACTGAAGCTTTCTTT
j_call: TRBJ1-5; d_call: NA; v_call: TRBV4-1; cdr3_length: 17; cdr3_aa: CASSQSPLRGSNQPQHF; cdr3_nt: TGCGCCAGCAGCCAATCCCCCCTGAGAGGTAGCAATCAGCCCCAGCATTTT
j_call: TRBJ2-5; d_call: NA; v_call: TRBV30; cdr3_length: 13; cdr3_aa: CAWSGLAQETQYF; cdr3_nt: TGTGCCTGGAGCGGACTCGCCCAAGAGACCCAGTACTTC
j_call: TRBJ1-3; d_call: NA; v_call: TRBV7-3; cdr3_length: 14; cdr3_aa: CASSGDYSGNTIYF; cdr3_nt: TGTGCCAGCAGCGGTGACTATTCTGGAAACACCATATATTTT
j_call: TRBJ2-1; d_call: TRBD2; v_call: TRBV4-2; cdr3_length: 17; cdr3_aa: CASSQEALSGSYNEQFF; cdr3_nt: TGTGCCAGCAGCCAAGAGGCCCTTAGCGGGAGCTACAATGAGCAGTTCTTC
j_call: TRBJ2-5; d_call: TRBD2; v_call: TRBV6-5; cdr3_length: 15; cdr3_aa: CASSAPLAGKETQYF; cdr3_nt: TGTGCCAGCAGTGCTCCGTTAGCGGGGAAAGAGACCCAGTACTTC
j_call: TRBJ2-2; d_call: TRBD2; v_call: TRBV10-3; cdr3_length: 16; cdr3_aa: CAISDGTSGRAGELFF; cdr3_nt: TGTGCCATCAGTGATGGGACTAGCGGGAGGGCCGGGGAGCTGTTTTTT
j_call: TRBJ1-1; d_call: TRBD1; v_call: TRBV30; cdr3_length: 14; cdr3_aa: CAWTVTGGNTEAFF; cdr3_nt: TGTGCCTGGACCGTGACAGGGGGGAACACTGAAGCTTTCTTT